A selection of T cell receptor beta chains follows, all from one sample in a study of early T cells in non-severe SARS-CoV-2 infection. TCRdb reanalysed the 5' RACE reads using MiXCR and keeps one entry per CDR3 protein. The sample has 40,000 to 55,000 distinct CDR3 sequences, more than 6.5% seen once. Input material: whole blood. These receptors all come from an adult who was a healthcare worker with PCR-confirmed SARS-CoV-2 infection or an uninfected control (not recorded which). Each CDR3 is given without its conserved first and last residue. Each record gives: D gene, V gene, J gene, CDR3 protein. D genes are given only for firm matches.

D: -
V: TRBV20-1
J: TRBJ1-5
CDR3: SARGDFGQPQH

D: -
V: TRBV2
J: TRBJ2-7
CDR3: ADKLTGSGEQY

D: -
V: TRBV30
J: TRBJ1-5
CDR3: AWSVRNQPQH

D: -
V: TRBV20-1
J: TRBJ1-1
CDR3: SASFDSKNTEAF

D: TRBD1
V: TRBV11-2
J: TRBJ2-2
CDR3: ASSPRQGGSGELF

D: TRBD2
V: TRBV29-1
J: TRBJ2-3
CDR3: SFRGGWSTDTQY

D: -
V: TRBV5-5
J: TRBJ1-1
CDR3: ASSLVPGRDTEAF

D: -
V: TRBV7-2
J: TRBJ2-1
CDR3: ASSLAYTNNEQF

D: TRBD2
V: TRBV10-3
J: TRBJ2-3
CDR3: ATKPPGLAGGPPSTDTQY

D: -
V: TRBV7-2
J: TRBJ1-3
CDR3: ASSLNSGTQGNTIY

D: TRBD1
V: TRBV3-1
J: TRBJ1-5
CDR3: ASSHTGVGQPQH

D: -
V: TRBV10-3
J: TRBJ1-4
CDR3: AISEEGGTNEKLF

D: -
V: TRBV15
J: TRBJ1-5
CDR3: ATSRVGGNQPQH

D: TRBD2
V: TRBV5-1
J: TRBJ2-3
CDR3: ASSPGLGMDTQY

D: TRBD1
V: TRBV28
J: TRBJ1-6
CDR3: ASSLVQGAPSPLH

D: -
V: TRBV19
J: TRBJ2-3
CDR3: ASTGKDTQY

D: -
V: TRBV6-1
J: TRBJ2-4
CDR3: ASSEGGQPNIQY

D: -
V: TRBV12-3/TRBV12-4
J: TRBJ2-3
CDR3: ASSSYRSTDTQY

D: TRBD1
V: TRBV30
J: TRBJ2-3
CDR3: AWSDRNRGYTDTQY

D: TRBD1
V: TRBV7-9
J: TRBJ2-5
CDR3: ASRPGTELQETQY

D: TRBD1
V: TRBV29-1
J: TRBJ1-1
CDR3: SGGQGRSTEAF

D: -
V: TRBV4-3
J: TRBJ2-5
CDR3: ASSQERLVGYHQY

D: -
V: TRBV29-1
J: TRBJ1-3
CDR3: SVDEGNTIY

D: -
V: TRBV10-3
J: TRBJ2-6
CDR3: AISVTGAGMDVLT

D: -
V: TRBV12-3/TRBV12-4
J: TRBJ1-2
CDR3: ASSLGVHYGYT

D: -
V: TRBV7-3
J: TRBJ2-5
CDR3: VSSATGYETQY

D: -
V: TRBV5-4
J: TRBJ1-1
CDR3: ASSLVAGITEAF

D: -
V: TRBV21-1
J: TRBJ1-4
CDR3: ASSKADRSNEKLF

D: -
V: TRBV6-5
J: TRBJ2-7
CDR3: ASSYELNSYEQY

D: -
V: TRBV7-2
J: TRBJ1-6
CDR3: ASSLTSGRSPLH

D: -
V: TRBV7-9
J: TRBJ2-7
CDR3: VSSSTDYEQY

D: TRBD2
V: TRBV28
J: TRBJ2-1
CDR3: ASSFPQGGGSYNEQF

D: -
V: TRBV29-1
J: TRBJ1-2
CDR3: SVEGGGYGYT

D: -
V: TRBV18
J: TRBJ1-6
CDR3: ASSPILDDNSPLH

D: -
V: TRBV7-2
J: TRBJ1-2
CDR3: ASSLIGGYT

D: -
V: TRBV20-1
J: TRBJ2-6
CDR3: SAAEDSISGANVLT

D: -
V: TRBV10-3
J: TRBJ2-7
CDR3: AISGYGRNYEQY

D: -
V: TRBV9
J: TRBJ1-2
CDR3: ASSVTPAPHYGYT

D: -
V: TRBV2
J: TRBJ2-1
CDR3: ASSPGQF

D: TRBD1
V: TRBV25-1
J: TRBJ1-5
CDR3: ASRGQGLNQPQH

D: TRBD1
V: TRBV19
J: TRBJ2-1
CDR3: ASRGQGANEQF

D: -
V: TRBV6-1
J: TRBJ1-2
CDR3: ASSDRGRSGYT

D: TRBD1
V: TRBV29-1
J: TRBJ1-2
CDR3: SVGTGGSYGYT

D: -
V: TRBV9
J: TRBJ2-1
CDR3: ASSLRGRDNEQF

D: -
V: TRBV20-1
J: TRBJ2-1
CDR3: SARVGGPNYNEQF

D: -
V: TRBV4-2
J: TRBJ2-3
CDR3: ASSHLRSSTDTQY

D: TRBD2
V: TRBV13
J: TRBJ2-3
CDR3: ASSRWGLARRVLQDTQY

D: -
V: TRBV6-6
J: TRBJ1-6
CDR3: ASSQKGTLH

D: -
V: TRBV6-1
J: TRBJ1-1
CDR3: ASSVGRISPEAF

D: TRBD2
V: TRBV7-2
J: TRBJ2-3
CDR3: ASSLAGERTDTQY

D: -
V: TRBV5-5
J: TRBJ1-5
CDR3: ASSPQGLSNQPQH